The present entry profiles one T cell receptor (beta chain) with its context. Its antigen is as yet unknown. Germline lookup yields CDR1 SEHNR and CDR2 FQNEAQ (reference sequence). Trimming stripped 5 bases from V and 6 bases from J, with 16 bases between. The CDR3 length is 15 residues. This sample was included in a study of vaccination and CD4 T cells after COVID-19. Overall study context: Convalescent patients were SARS-CoV-2 positive by nasal swab PCR; fewer than 10 mild, one severe. Among convalescent patients, three were sampled at day 14 and at days 161 to 241 post-vaccination. The control cultures got either a CEFX pool, an HIV-1 Nef pool, or no peptide at all.

Time point described: late sampling 161 to 241 days after vaccination in a few convalescent patients. Stated treatment: roughly nine-day PBMC culture with coronavirus spike peptide pools or control peptides (ViraFEST assay). Oncomine TCR Beta short-read sequencing was applied to DNA from cultured CD4+ T cells. In TCRdb, the PCR reads were re-called with MiXCR into one record per CDR3 protein. The sample records about 17,000 distinct CDR3 sequences, roughly 48% being singletons. V is TRBV7-9 and J is TRBJ2-2; D possibly corresponds to TRBD1 (5 bases). The source was CD4+ T cells from blood, cultured in vitro, collected about 7 months after SARS-CoV-2 vaccination. The receptor was isolated from a human donor who had recovered from COVID-19. The CDR3 DNA follows: TGTGCCAGCAGCCCCCAGACTGACAGTTCCGGGGAGCTGTTTTTT. Protein: CASSPQTDSSGELFF.